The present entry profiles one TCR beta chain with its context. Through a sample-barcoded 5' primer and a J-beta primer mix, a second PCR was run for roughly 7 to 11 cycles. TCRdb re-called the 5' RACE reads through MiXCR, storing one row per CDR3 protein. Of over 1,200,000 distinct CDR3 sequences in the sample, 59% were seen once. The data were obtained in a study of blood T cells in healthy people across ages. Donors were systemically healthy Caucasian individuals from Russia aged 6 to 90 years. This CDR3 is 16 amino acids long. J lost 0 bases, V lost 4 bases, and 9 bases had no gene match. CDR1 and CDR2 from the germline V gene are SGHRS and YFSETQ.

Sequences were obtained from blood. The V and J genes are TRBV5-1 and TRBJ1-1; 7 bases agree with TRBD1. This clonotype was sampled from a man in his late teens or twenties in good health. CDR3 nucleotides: TGCGCCAGCAGCCATACGGGGGACAGAATGAACACTGAAGCTTTCTTT. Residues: CASSHTGDRMNTEAFF.